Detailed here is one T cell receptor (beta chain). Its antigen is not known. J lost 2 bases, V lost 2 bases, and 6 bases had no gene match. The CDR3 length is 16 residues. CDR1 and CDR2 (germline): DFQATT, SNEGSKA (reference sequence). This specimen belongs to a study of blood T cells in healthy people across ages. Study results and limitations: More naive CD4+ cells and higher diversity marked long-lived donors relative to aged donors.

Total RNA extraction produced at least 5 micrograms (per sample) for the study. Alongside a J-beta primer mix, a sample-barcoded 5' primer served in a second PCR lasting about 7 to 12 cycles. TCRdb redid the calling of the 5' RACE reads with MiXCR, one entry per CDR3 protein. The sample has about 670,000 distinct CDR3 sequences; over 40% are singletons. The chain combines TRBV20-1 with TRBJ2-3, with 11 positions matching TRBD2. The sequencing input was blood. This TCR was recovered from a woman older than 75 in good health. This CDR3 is CSARSLAGGYTDTQYF. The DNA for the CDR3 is TGCAGTGCTAGAAGCCTAGCGGGGGGATACACAGATACGCAGTATTTT.